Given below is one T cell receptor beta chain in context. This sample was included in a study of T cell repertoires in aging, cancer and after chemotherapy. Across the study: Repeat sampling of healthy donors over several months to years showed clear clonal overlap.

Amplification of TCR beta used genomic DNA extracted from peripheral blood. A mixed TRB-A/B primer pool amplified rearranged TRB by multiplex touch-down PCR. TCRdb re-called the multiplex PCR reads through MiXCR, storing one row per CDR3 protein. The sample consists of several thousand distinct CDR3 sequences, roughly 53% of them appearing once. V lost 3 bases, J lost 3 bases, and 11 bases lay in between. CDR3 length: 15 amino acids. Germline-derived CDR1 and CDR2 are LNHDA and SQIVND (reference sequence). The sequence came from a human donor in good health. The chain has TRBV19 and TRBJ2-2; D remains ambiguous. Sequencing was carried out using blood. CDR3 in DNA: TGTGCCAGTAGTATGGTCATATCCCACACCGGGGAGCTGTTTTTT. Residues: CASSMVISHTGELFF.